The rows below give T cell receptor beta chains drawn from one sample of a study of T cells in Graves' hyperthyroidism and ophthalmopathy. In TCRdb, the multiplex PCR reads were re-called with MiXCR into one record per CDR3 protein. In the table there are roughly 250,000 distinct CDR3 sequences, roughly 15% of which are singletons. Source material: blood. Receptors were obtained from a woman in her thirties or forties with Graves' hyperthyroidism that later progressed to Graves' ophthalmopathy. Each CDR3 is given with its conserved first and last residue.

V: TRBV2
CDR3: CASSGPYRGTEAFF

V: TRBV6-5
CDR3: CASSYSIGQGSYEQYF

V: TRBV5-1
CDR3: CVSSLAKHRNTEAFF

V: TRBV10-3
CDR3: CAISRGELDQPQHF

V: TRBV4-1
CDR3: CASSRKTGRLAGGFESQYF

V: TRBV12-3/TRBV12-4
CDR3: CASSFRISGANVLTF

V: TRBV6-5
CDR3: CASSYSGTSPGRTQYF

V: TRBV11-2
CDR3: CASSFTGELFF

V: TRBV6-2/TRBV6-3
CDR3: CASSYWVNQPQHF

V: TRBV15
CDR3: CATSRPQGPPYNEQFF

V: TRBV15
CDR3: CATSRDRGNLETQYF

V: TRBV25-1
CDR3: CASSDTKEYF

V: TRBV29-1
CDR3: CSVRKGPNTEAFF

V: TRBV13
CDR3: CASSLEWGEQFF

V: TRBV28
CDR3: CASSLFTWGRGQETQYF

V: TRBV28
CDR3: CASSLRTSGRIYEQFF

V: TRBV10-3
CDR3: CAISEGGAEAFF

V: TRBV18
CDR3: CASSPKSSRNTEAFF

V: TRBV27
CDR3: CASRGSMNTEAFF

V: TRBV25-1
CDR3: CASSVGGGRTEAFF

V: TRBV29-1
CDR3: CSVEGGQGGWSYTF

V: TRBV6-1
CDR3: CASSSGVGYGELFF

V: TRBV27
CDR3: CASRPFGGANTEAFF

V: TRBV10-3
CDR3: CAISESVIQGVSPPYEQYF

V: TRBV28
CDR3: CASSSGLGGWYEQYF

V: TRBV7-2
CDR3: CASSLAQGSNQPQHF

V: TRBV11-1
CDR3: CASSGRAETQYF

V: TRBV12-3/TRBV12-4
CDR3: CASSRGTGLVSFLFF

V: TRBV20-1
CDR3: CSARDPSRGDTEAFF

V: TRBV28
CDR3: CASTSGDFMNTEAFF

V: TRBV7-9
CDR3: CASSRTADTEAFF

V: TRBV6-5
CDR3: CASSYAGGSNQPQHF

V: TRBV19
CDR3: CASSPVGDRSYTEAFF

V: TRBV28
CDR3: CASRTMTGGGGTQYF

V: TRBV9
CDR3: CASSVGQGNEKLFF

V: TRBV29-1
CDR3: CSVEDKGQETQYF

V: TRBV15
CDR3: CATSSPGLAGEFPGELFF

V: TRBV3-1
CDR3: CASSQGRRGYEQYF

V: TRBV28
CDR3: CASSLWGQGTYEQYF

V: TRBV20-1
CDR3: CSASRRGQGPRQETQYF

V: TRBV29-1
CDR3: CSVEDRQGSKGGNTIYF

V: TRBV3-1
CDR3: CASSQGRGAGYEQYF

V: TRBV4-1
CDR3: CASSQDHRGYGYTF

V: TRBV20-1
CDR3: CSARGTSDYEQYF